The source of this TCR beta chain is a study of control samples from healthy donors and cancer patients (dated by TCRdb to about 2020). Cut back by 4 bases and 0 bases, the V and J ends lie 9 bases apart. From the cysteine up to the phenylalanine, the CDR3 has a length of 15 residues. Here the CDR3 DNA is all that survives: 45 bases in frame from base 1. The CDR1 and CDR2 encoded by the germline V gene (reference sequence) are LNHDA and SQIVND. For this clone: No cognate antigen has been identified for it. Base quality data are lacking; no much larger clone is found one base away.

The library relied on the immunoSEQ multiplex PCR assay. TCRdb stores this immuneACCESS table with in-frame sequences only. Part of the clones is absent; in the studies checked, under half of the shortfall reflects unresolved V genes, and no reason is known for the rest. The sample table holds more than 100,000 clones, of which about 91% were seen once. Roughly 3.3% of the sample rests with the top ten. This receptor was identified in a man aged 40-49 years in good health. The rearrangement combines TRBV19 with TRBJ2-2; possibly the D gene is TRBD1, per 6 matching bases. The sequencing input was blood. The CDR3 is CASSTRQANTGELFF. DNA sequence: TGTGCCAGTAGTACCCGACAGGCGAACACCGGGGAGCTGTTTTTT.